This T cell receptor beta chain was captured by sequencing in a study of T cell responses to AZD1222 COVID-19 vaccine. The table came from immunoSEQ multiplex PCR; TCRdb's copy has only in-frame clones and leaves some out. Of 140,000 to 150,000 clones listed, 80% to 95% are singletons. Study-wide findings and caveats: Clonal diversity was possibly underestimated, and the donors were mostly white British, with more females. Breadth and depth of Spike-specific TCRs rose after two AZD1222 doses. Vaccine-associated CD4 TCRs ranged over spike, dominating at 160-218 and 743-854.

Germline CDR1 is MNHEY and CDR2 is SMNVEV (reference sequence). Between the trimmed V and J ends, which lost 5 bases and 5 bases, there was a span of 15 bases. The CDR3 has 14 residues. A note on this clone: Its antigen is unknown.

The TCR comes from an adult who received the AZD1222 COVID-19 vaccine. The V gene is TRBV27, the J gene TRBJ2-5, with a weak D call TRBD2 (7 bases). Source: peripheral blood, taken 28 days after the second AZD1222 dose. CDR3 loop: CASSRRGGAETQYF. The CDR3 coding sequence is TGTGCCAGCAGTCGTAGGGGGGGCGCGGAGACCCAGTACTTC.